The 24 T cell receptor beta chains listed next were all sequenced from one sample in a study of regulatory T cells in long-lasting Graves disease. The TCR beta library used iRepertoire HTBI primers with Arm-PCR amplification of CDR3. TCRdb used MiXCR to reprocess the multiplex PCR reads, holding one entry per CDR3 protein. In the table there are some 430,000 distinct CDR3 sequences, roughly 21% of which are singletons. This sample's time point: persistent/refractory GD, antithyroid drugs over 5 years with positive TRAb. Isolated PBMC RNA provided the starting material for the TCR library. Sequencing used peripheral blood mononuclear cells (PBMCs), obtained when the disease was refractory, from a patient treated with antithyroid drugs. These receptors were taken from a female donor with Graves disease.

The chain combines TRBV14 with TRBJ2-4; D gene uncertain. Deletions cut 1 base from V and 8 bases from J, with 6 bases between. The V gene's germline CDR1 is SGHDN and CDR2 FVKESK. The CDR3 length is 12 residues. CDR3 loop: CASSQVLHIQYF. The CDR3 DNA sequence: TGTGCCAGCAGCCAAGTGTTGCACATTCAGTACTTC.

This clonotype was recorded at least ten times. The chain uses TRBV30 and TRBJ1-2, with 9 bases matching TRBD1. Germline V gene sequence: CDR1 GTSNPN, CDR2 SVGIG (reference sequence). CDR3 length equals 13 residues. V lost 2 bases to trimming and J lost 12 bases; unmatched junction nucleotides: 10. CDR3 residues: CAWSSTGGGGHTF. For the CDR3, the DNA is TGTGCCTGGAGTTCGACAGGGGGAGGCGGCCACACCTTC.

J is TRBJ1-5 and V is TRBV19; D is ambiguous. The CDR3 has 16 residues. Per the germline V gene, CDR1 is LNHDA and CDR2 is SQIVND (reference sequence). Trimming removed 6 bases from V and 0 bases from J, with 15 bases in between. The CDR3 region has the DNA TGTGCCAGTAGCCGAGGGAGAGGCGTTAGCAATCAGCCCCAGCATTTT. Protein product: CASSRGRGVSNQPQHF.

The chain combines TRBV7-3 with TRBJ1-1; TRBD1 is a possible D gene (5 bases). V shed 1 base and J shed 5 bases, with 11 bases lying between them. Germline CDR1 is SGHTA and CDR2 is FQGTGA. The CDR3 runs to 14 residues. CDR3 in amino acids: CASSLMAGATEAFF. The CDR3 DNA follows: TGTGCCAGCAGCTTAATGGCCGGGGCGACTGAAGCTTTCTTT.

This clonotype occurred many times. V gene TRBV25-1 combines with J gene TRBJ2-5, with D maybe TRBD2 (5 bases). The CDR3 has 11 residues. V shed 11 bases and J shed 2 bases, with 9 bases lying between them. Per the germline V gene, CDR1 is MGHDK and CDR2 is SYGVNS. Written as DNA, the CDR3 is TGTGCCGGAGGCGGGCAAGAGACCCAGTACTTC. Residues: CAGGGQETQYF.

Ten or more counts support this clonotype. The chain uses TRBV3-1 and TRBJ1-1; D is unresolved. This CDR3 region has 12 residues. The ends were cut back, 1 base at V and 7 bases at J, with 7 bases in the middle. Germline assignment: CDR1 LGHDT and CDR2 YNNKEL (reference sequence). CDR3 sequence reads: CASSQGDGEAFF. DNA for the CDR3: TGTGCCAGCAGCCAAGGAGACGGTGAAGCTTTCTTT.

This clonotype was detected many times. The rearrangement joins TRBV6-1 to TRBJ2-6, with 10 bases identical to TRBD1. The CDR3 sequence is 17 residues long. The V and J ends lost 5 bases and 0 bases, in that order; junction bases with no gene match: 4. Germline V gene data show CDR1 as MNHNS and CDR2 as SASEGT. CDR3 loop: CASSRTGGNSGANVLTF. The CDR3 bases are TGTGCCAGCAGTCGGACAGGGGGAAACTCTGGGGCCAACGTCCTGACTTTC.

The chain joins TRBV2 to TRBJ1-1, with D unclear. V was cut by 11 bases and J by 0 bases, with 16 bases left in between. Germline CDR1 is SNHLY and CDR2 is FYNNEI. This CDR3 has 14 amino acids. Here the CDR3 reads CAGTEGGMNTEAFF. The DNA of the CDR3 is TGTGCCGGCACCGAGGGAGGGATGAACACTGAAGCTTTCTTT.

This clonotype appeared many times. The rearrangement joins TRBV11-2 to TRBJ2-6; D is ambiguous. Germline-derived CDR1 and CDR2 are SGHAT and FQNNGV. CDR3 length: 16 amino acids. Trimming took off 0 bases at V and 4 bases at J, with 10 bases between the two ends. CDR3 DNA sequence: TGTGCCAGCAGCTTAGAACTGGGCGCCGGGGCCAACGTCCTGACTTTC. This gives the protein CASSLELGAGANVLTF.

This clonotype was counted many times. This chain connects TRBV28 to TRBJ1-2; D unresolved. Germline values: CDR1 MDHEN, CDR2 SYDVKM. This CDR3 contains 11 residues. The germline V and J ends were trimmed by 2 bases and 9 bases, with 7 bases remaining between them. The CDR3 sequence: CASSLPESYTF. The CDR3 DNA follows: TGTGCCAGCAGTTTACCAGAGAGCTACACCTTC.

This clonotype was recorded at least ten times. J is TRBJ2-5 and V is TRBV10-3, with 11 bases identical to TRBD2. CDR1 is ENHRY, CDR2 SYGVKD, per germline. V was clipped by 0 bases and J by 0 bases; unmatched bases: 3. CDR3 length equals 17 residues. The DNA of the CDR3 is TGTGCCATCAGTGAGTCGACGGGACTAGCGGACCAAGAGACCCAGTACTTC. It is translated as CAISESTGLADQETQYF.

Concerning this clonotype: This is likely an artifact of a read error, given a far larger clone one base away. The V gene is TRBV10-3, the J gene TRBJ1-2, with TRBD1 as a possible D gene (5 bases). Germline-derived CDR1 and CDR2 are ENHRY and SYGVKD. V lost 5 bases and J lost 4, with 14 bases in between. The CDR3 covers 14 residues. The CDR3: CAISYSPGTYGYTF. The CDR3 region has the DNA TGTGCCATCAGTTACTCTCCGGGGACCTATGGCTACACCTTC.

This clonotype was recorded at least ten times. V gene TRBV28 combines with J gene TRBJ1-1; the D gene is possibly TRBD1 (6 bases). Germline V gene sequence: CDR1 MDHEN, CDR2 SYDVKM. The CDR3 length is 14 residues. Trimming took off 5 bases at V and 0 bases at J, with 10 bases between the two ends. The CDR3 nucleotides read TGTGCCAGCAGTCGTGACAGGCTGAACACTGAAGCTTTCTTT. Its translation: CASSRDRLNTEAFF.

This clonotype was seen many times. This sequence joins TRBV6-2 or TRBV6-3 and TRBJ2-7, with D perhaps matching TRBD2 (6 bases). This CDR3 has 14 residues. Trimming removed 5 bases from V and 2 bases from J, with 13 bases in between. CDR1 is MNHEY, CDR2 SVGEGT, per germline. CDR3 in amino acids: CASSTGDFTYEQYF. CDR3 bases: TGTGCCAGCAGTACGGGGGACTTCACCTACGAGCAGTACTTC.

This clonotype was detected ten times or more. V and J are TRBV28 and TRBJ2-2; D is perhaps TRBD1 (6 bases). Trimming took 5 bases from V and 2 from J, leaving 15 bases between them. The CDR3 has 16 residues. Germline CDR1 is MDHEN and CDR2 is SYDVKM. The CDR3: CASSPADSTNTGELFF. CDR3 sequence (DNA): TGTGCCAGCAGTCCAGCGGACAGCACAAACACCGGGGAGCTGTTTTTT. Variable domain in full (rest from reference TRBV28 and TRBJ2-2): DVKVTQSSRYLVKRTGEKVFLECVQDMDHENMFWYRQDPGLGLRLIYFSYDVKMKEKGDIPEGYSVSREKKERFSLILESASTNQTSMYLCASSPADSTNTGELFFGEGSRLTVL.

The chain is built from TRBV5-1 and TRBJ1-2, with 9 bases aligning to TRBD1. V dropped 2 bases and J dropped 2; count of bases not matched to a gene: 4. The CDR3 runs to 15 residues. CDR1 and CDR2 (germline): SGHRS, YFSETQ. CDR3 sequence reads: CASSFRDRENYGYTF. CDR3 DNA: TGCGCCAGCAGCTTCCGGGACAGGGAAAACTATGGCTACACCTTC.

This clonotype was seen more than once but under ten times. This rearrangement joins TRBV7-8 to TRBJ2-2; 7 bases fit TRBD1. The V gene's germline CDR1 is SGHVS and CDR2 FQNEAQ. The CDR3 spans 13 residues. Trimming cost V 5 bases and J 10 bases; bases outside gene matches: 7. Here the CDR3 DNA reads TGTGCCAGCAGCGCAGAAGGGGGCCCGGAGCTGTTTTTT. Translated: CASSAEGGPELFF.

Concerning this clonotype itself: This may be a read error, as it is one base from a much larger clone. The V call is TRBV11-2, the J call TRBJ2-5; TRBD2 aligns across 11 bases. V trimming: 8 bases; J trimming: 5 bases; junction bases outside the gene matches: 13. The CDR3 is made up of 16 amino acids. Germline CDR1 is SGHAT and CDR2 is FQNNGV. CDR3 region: CASGAVSPSGGETQYF. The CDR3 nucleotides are TGTGCCAGCGGCGCCGTGTCTCCTAGCGGGGGGGAGACCCAGTACTTC.

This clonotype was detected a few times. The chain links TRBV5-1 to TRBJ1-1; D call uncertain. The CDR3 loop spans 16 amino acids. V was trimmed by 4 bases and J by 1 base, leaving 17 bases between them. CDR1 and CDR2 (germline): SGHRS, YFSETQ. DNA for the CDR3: TGCGCCAGCAGCCAACGACAAGGGATGGGGAACACTGAAGCTTTCTTT. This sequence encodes CASSQRQGMGNTEAFF. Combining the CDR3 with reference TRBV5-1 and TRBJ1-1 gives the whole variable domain KAGVTQTPRYLIKTRGQQVTLSCSPISGHRSVSWYQQTPGQGLQFLFEYFSETQRNKGNFPGRFSGRQFSNSRSEMNVSTLELGDSALYLCASSQRQGMGNTEAFFGQGTRLTVV.

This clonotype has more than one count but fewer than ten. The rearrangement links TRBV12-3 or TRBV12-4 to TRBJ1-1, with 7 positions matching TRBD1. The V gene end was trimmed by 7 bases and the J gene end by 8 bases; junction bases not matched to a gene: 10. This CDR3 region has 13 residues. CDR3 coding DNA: TGTGCCAGCACAACCGAGGGGGCAATGGAAGCTTTCTTT. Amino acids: CASTTEGAMEAFF.

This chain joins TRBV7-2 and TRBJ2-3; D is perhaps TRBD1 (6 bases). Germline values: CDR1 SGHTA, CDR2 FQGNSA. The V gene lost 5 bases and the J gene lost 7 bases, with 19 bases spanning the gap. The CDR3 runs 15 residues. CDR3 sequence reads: CASSNLQGPQYTQYF. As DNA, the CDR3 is TGTGCCAGCAGCAACCTCCAGGGGCCACAATATACGCAGTATTTT.

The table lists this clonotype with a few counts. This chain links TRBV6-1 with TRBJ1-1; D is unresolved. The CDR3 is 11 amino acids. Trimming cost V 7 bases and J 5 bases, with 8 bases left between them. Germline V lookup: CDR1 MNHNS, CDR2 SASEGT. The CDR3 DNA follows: TGTGCCAGCACGATGGGGACTGAAGCTTTCTTT. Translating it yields CASTMGTEAFF.

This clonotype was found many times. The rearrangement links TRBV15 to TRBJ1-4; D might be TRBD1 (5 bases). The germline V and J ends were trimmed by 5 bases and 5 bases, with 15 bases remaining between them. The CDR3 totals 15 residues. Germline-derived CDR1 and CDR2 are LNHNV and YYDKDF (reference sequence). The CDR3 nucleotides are TGTGCCACCAGCCGACCCGGGGCCTCGAATGAAAAACTGTTTTTT. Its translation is CATSRPGASNEKLFF.

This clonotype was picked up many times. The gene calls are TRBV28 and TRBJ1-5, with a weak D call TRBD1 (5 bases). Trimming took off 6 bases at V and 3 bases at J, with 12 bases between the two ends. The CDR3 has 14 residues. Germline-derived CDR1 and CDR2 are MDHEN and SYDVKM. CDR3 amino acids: CASSPDNSNQPQHF. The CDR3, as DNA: TGTGCCAGCAGCCCGGACAATTCCAATCAGCCCCAGCATTTT.